A single sample gave rise to the 12 T cell receptor beta chains below, sequenced in a study of T cell repertoires in cytomegalovirus infection. MiXCR was run by TCRdb on the reads, yielding one entry per CDR3 protein. The sample has roughly 500,000 distinct CDR3 sequences; about 10% are singletons. The sequenced sample was PBMCs. The receptor source for this set is a human donor in good health (CMV status not recorded). Some clones in this sample may be carry-over from other donors' samples.

This clonotype was picked up many times. This chain uses TRBV11-2 with TRBJ2-1, with TRBD2 matching 10 bases. V shed 8 bases and J 7 bases; nucleotides not matched to a gene: 8. The CDR3 has 14 amino acids. The V gene's germline CDR1 is SGHAT and CDR2 FQNNGV. CDR3 loop: CASLSGGAWNEQFF. CDR3 DNA sequence: TGTGCCAGCCTCAGCGGGGGGGCCTGGAATGAGCAGTTCTTC.

The rearrangement links TRBV20-1 to TRBJ2-5; 13 nucleotides agree with TRBD2. From germline, CDR1 is DFQATT and CDR2 SNEGSKA (reference sequence). This CDR3 is built from 17 residues. J gave up 4 bases and V 3 bases, and 11 bases lay outside the gene matches. The CDR3 region is CSASHSARTSGGETQYF. In DNA form, the CDR3 reads TGCAGTGCTAGTCACTCAGCGAGGACTAGCGGGGGAGAGACCCAGTACTTC.

The chain combines TRBV29-1 with TRBJ1-1; the match to TRBD1 covers 8 bases. The CDR3 loop spans 14 amino acids. Germline CDR1 reads SQVTM; CDR2 reads ANQGSEA. V lost 8 bases to trimming and J lost 2 bases; unmatched junction nucleotides: 10. The CDR3 is CSTGQGGPNTEAFF. The CDR3 coding sequence is TGCAGCACAGGACAGGGAGGTCCAAACACTGAAGCTTTCTTT.

Only a few counts were recorded for this clonotype. The gene calls are TRBV24-1 and TRBJ2-1, with a weak D call TRBD2 (7 bases). Per the germline V gene, CDR1 is KGHDR and CDR2 is SFDVKD. Between the trimmed V and J ends, which lost 6 bases and 9 bases, there was a span of 11 bases. The length of the CDR3 is 12 residues. The chain's CDR3 is CATSRGGPEQFF. The CDR3 DNA is TGTGCCACCAGTAGGGGGGGGCCTGAGCAGTTCTTC.

This clonotype was recorded many times. The chain carries TRBV7-9 and TRBJ2-7; a weak D match, TRBD2 (5 bases). V lost 4 bases and J 6 bases, leaving 19 bases between the germline ends. The CDR3 covers 15 residues. From germline, CDR1 is SEHNR and CDR2 FQNEAQ (reference sequence). Written as DNA, the CDR3 is TGTGCCAGCAGCTCCTCGGGGTTGGGTCAGGTCGAGCAGTACTTC. It specifies CASSSSGLGQVEQYF. The entire variable domain, with the rest obtained from reference TRBV7-9 and TRBJ2-7, is as follows: DTGVSQNPRHKITKRGQNVTFRCDPISEHNRLYWYRQTLGQGPEFLTYFQNEAQLEKSRLLSDRFSAERPKGSFSTLEIQRTEQGDSAMYLCASSSSGLGQVEQYFGPGTRLTVT.

J is TRBJ1-6 and V is TRBV9; weak D call: TRBD1 (5 bases). The CDR3 spans 14 residues. Germline values: CDR1 SGDLS, CDR2 YYNGEE. The V end was cut by 3 bases, the J end by 8 bases, with 12 bases between. The CDR3 DNA sequence: TGTGCCAGCAGCGCTTGGGACGGGCATTCACCCCTCCACTTT. Its protein is CASSAWDGHSPLHF.

This rearrangement joins TRBV6-5 to TRBJ2-7; D is perhaps TRBD1 (6 bases). The V gene's germline CDR1 is MNHEY and CDR2 SVGAGI. The CDR3 contains 15 residues. Deletions cut 5 bases from V and 7 bases from J, with 21 bases between. The CDR3 here is CASSTTATGSGEQYF. Written as DNA, the CDR3 is TGTGCCAGCAGTACGACCGCGACAGGTTCGGGAGAGCAGTACTTC.

V and J are TRBV14 and TRBJ2-3, with 9 bases matching TRBD2. Germline assignment: CDR1 SGHDN and CDR2 FVKESK. The trim removed 4 bases at V and 2 bases at J, leaving 7 bases unmatched. The CDR3 is 16 residues long. CDR3 sequence: CASSRRAGGDTDTQYF. In nucleotides, the CDR3 is TGTGCCAGCAGCCGCCGGGCGGGAGGGGACACAGATACGCAGTATTTT.

The rearrangement joins TRBV5-5 to TRBJ1-5, with 9 bases aligning to TRBD1. J gave up 5 bases and V 4 bases, and 7 bases lay outside the gene matches. The V gene's germline CDR1 is SGHKS and CDR2 YYEKEE (reference sequence). The length of the CDR3 is 15 residues. In DNA form, the CDR3 reads TGTGCCAGCAGCCCTCCGGGACAGGGATATCAGCCCCAGCATTTT. It codes for CASSPPGQGYQPQHF.

The chain is built from TRBV10-3 and TRBJ2-7; TRBD2 aligns across 9 bases. This CDR3 has 15 amino acids. Germline V gene sequence: CDR1 ENHRY, CDR2 SYGVKD. Trimming at V came to 2 bases and at J to 9 bases, leaving 11 bases not matched to a gene. The DNA of the CDR3 is TGTGCCATCAGTGAGGGCCTAGCGGGGAACGAGGTGCAGTACTTC. Amino acids: CAISEGLAGNEVQYF.

The rearrangement uses TRBV12-3 or TRBV12-4 and TRBJ1-1; weak D call: TRBD1 (6 bases). The CDR3 consists of 15 residues. Trimming pared 0 bases from V and 4 bases from J, leaving 12 bases between. The CDR3 bases are TGTGCCAGCAGTTTAGCCCGGACAGCGCCCACTGAAGCTTTCTTT. As protein: CASSLARTAPTEAFF.

In this sample, this clonotype turned up many times. The chain combines TRBV2 with TRBJ2-7; D might be TRBD1 (8 bases). The CDR3 spans 14 residues. CDR1 SNHLY and CDR2 FYNNEI come from the germline V gene. Trimming cost V 6 bases and J 2 bases, with 14 bases left between them. This CDR3 reads CASRNTGGAYEQYF. The CDR3 region has the DNA TGTGCCAGCAGAAACACAGGGGGGGCCTACGAGCAGTACTTC. Full variable domain (remainder filled in from reference TRBV2 and TRBJ2-7): EPEVTQTPSHQVTQMGQEVILRCVPISNHLYFYWYRQILGQKVEFLVSFYNNEISEKSEIFDDQFSVERPDGSNFTLKIRSTKLEDSAMYFCASRNTGGAYEQYFGPGTRLTVT.